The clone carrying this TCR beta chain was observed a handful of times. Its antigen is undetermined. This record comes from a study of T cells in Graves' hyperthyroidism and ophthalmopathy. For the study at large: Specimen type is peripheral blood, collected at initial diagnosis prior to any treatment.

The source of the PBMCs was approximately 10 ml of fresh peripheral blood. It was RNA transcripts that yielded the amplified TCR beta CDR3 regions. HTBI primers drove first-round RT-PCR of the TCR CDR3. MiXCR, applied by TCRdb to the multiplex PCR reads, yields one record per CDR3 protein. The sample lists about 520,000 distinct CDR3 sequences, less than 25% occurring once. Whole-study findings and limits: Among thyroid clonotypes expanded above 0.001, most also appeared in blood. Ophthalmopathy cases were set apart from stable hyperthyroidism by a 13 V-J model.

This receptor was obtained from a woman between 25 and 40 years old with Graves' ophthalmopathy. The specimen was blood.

The DNA for the CDR3 is TGTGCCAGCTCACCCCTACCCGAGACCCAGTACTTC. It is translated as CASSPLPETQYF. J is TRBJ2-5 and V is TRBV18; D remains unclear. CDR1 is KGHSH and CDR2 is LQKENI in the germline V gene. The CDR3 has 12 residues. The V end lost 3 bases, the J end lost 5 bases, and 7 bases lay between the germline ends.